This T cell receptor (beta chain) came from a study of T-cell memory formation after mild COVID-19. MiXCR was run by TCRdb on the 5' RACE reads, yielding one entry per CDR3 protein. The sample has about 110,000 distinct CDR3 sequences; roughly an eighth are singletons. The CDR3 runs to 17 residues. V gave up 3 bases and J gave up 5 bases, with 20 bases separating them. CDR1 is SGHRS and CDR2 is YFSETQ in the germline V gene. The specimen sequenced was PBMCs or a T cell subset sorted from them (not recorded which). The TCR originated in an adult woman who had mild COVID-19 (a few samples of this study predate the infection). Cell type and time point are not known. The rearrangement uses TRBV5-1 and TRBJ2-2; tentatively, D is TRBD1 or TRBD2 (5 bases each). CDR3 protein: CASSWDTGTRRTGELFF. CDR3 nucleotides: TGCGCCAGCAGCTGGGATACCGGGACGCGCCGGACCGGGGAGCTGTTTTTT.